These 17 T cell receptor beta chains came from one sample sequenced in a study of prognosis after radiotherapy for stage I lung cancer. Two-round multiplex PCR on genomic DNA was the method by which TCR beta CDR3 was amplified. Initially, in first-round PCR, primers specific to each TRBV and TRBJ gene were used. TCRdb fed the multiplex PCR reads into MiXCR, producing one record per CDR3 protein. The sample consists of fewer than 65,000 distinct CDR3 sequences, less than 45% of them appearing once. The sequenced sample was PBMCs, obtained before or after stereotactic body radiation therapy (not recorded which). These receptors came from a donor aged 50 or older with non-small cell lung cancer.

The V gene is TRBV19, the J gene TRBJ2-7; 7 nucleotides line up with TRBD2. Unmatched junction bases numbered 9, after V lost 1 base and J lost 3 bases. The CDR3 sequence is 16 residues long. Germline V CDR1 and CDR2: LNHDA, SQIVND (reference sequence). CDR3 residues: CASSIVGAGLIYEQYF. Here the CDR3 DNA reads TGTGCCAGTAGTATAGTTGGAGCGGGATTAATCTACGAGCAGTACTTC.

On this clonotype: This sequence may be a read error, since a much larger clone differs from it by one base. The chain has TRBV29-1 and TRBJ1-2; D uncertain. CDR1 is SQVTM, CDR2 ANQGSEA, per germline. V was cut by 7 bases and J by 5 bases, with 11 bases left in between. CDR3 length: 11 amino acids. CDR3 nucleotide sequence: TGCAGCGCCCGATTGGGGTATGGCTACACCTTC. It translates to CSARLGYGYTF.

This clonotype was counted ten times or more. This rearrangement joins TRBV7-8 to TRBJ2-7; 7 bases match TRBD1. From germline, CDR1 is SGHVS and CDR2 FQNEAQ. The CDR3 extends over 15 amino acids. The ends lost 6 bases at V and 0 bases at J; junction bases unmatched: 8. The CDR3 DNA is TGTGCCAGCAGGAGAGGGGGCTCTAGCTCCTACGAGCAGTACTTC. Its protein is CASRRGGSSSYEQYF. Full variable domain (remainder filled in from reference TRBV7-8 and TRBJ2-7): GAGVSQSPRYKVAKRGQDVALRCDPISGHVSLFWYQQALGQGPEFLTYFQNEAQLDKSGLPSDRFFAERPEGSVSTLKIQRTQQEDSAVYLCASRRGGSSSYEQYFGPGTRLTVT.

This clonotype appeared many times. The J gene is TRBJ1-5, the V gene TRBV24-1; no reliable D call. This CDR3 is built from 12 residues. The ends were cut back, 7 bases at V and 6 bases at J, with 9 bases in the middle. The V gene's germline CDR1 is KGHDR and CDR2 SFDVKD. The CDR3, as DNA: TGTGCCACCAGCCTAATGGGTCAGCCCCAGCATTTT. Its translation: CATSLMGQPQHF.

In its sample, this clonotype was seen many times. The chain is built from TRBV5-1 and TRBJ2-7; no clear D. The ends were cut back, 6 bases at V and 0 bases at J, with 13 bases in the middle. Germline assignment: CDR1 SGHRS and CDR2 YFSETQ. The CDR3 totals 14 residues. DNA for the CDR3: TGCGCCAGCACTCCTGGACCGAGCTCCTACGAGCAGTACTTC. Translating gives CASTPGPSSYEQYF.

The sample holds many counts of this clonotype. CDR3 residues: CASSSRRRTNEKLFF. The CDR3 DNA reads as TGTGCCAGCAGTTCCCGGAGAAGAACTAATGAAAAACTGTTTTTT. The V and J genes are TRBV28 and TRBJ1-4; D is ambiguous. Trimming removed 4 bases from V and 1 base from J, with 10 bases in between. CDR1 is MDHEN, CDR2 SYDVKM, per germline. This CDR3 has 15 residues.

This clonotype was found many times. The V call is TRBV7-2, the J call TRBJ2-3; D is unclear. This CDR3 region has 14 residues. The ends were cut back, 2 bases at V and 0 bases at J, with 6 bases in the middle. Germline V lookup: CDR1 SGHTA, CDR2 FQGNSA. In nucleotides, the CDR3 is TGTGCCAGCAGCTTACAAACTAGCACAGATACGCAGTATTTT. It yields the protein CASSLQTSTDTQYF. Full variable domain (remainder filled in from reference TRBV7-2 and TRBJ2-3): GAGVSQSPSNKVTEKGKDVELRCDPISGHTALYWYRQSLGQGLEFLIYFQGNSAPDKSGLPSDRFSAERTGGSVSTLTIQRTQQEDSAVYLCASSLQTSTDTQYFGPGTRLTVL.

This clonotype has ten or more counts. The CDR3 spells CASSYHRTLQNTEAFF. CDR3 in DNA: TGTGCCAGCAGTTACCACAGGACCCTGCAGAACACTGAAGCTTTCTTT. This chain joins TRBV6-5 and TRBJ1-1; D might be TRBD1 (5 bases). Trimming removed 2 bases at V and 1 base at J, with 14 bases between. The CDR3 totals 16 residues. Germline CDR1 and CDR2: MNHEY and SVGAGI.

As for this clonotype: The junction differs from germline at one of its ends, possibly a read error. This chain joins TRBV2 and TRBJ2-2, with no clear D. Germline CDR1 SNHLY, CDR2 FYNNEI. The CDR3 totals 11 residues. Written as DNA, the CDR3 is TGTGCCAGCAGAAACATCGGGGAGCTGTTTTTT. This translates into CASRNIGELFF. The full variable domain, completed using reference TRBV2 and TRBJ2-2, is EPEVTQTPSHQVTQMGQEVILRCVPISNHLYFYWYRQILGQKVEFLVSFYNNEISEKSEIFDDQFSVERPDGSNFTLKIRSTKLEDSAMYFCASRNIGELFFGEGSRLTVL.

The V and J genes are TRBV7-2 and TRBJ2-2, with D unresolved. The V end was cut by 5 bases, the J end by 5 bases, with 3 bases between. Germline loops: CDR1 SGHTA, CDR2 FQGNSA. This CDR3 is built from 11 residues. The CDR3 loop reads CASSQTGELFF. The CDR3 bases are TGTGCCAGCAGCCAGACCGGGGAGCTGTTTTTT. The variable domain in full, with the rest retrieved from reference TRBV7-2 and TRBJ2-2, is GAGVSQSPSNKVTEKGKDVELRCDPISGHTALYWYRQSLGQGLEFLIYFQGNSAPDKSGLPSDRFSAERTGGSVSTLTIQRTQQEDSAVYLCASSQTGELFFGEGSRLTVL.

This clonotype was counted many times. V is TRBV7-2 and J is TRBJ1-2; D is undetermined. Germline loops: CDR1 SGHTA, CDR2 FQGNSA. V was trimmed by 3 bases and J by 5 bases, leaving 13 bases between them. There are 14 residues in the CDR3. DNA of the CDR3: TGTGCCAGCAGCTTCGGCAGTGGGTTATATGGCTACACCTTC. Translating gives CASSFGSGLYGYTF.

This clonotype was recorded a few times. This sequence may be a read error, since a much larger clone differs from it by one base. The V gene is TRBV15, the J gene TRBJ2-7; unclear D gene. Trimming pared 3 bases from V and 0 bases from J, leaving 6 bases between. This CDR3 is built from 13 residues. The germline V gene encodes CDR1 LNHNV and CDR2 YYDKDF (reference sequence). The chain's CDR3 is CATSRVSSYEQYF. The CDR3 DNA follows: TGTGCCACCAGCAGGGTTAGCTCCTACGAGCAGTACTTC.

In this sample, this clonotype turned up many times. This sequence joins TRBV14 and TRBJ1-1; D is possibly TRBD1 (6 bases). Germline CDR1 reads SGHDN; CDR2 reads FVKESK. This CDR3 contains 15 residues. V was clipped by 3 bases and J by 0 bases, with 11 bases between them. The CDR3 DNA reads TGTGCCAGCAGCCACATAGGACAGTTGAACACTGAAGCTTTCTTT. This translates into CASSHIGQLNTEAFF.

This clonotype occurred a few times. J is TRBJ2-3 and V is TRBV7-3; 10 bases line up with TRBD2. Germline lookup yields CDR1 SGHTA and CDR2 FQGTGA. V was pared by 1 base and J by 6 bases, with 10 bases of the junction left unmatched. This CDR3 region has 17 residues. CDR3 in DNA: TGTGCCAGCAGCTTAATGTCTAGCGGGAGTGGCCTGGATACGCAGTATTTT. It translates to CASSLMSSGSGLDTQYF. Drawing the rest from reference TRBV7-3 and TRBJ2-3, the complete variable domain is GAGVSQTPSNKVTEKGKYVELRCDPISGHTALYWYRQSLGQGPEFLIYFQGTGAADDSGLPNDRFFAVRPEGSVSTLKIQRTERGDSAVYLCASSLMSSGSGLDTQYFGPGTRLTVL.

The rearrangement uses TRBV7-2 and TRBJ2-2, with D possibly being TRBD2 (6 bases). The CDR3 runs 16 residues. Per the germline V gene, CDR1 is SGHTA and CDR2 is FQGNSA. Trimming stripped 7 bases from V and 0 bases from J, with 15 bases between. CDR3 protein: CASISGRLANTGELFF. The CDR3 nucleotides are TGTGCCAGCATCTCAGGGAGGTTGGCGAACACCGGGGAGCTGTTTTTT.

In this sample, this clonotype turned up many times. The CDR3 region is CASSRLSRDRGRYEQYF. CDR3 DNA: TGTGCCAGCAGTCGACTCTCCCGGGACAGGGGAAGGTACGAGCAGTACTTC. This chain joins TRBV28 and TRBJ2-7; TRBD1 aligns across 10 bases. With 5 bases clipped from V and 4 bases from J, the junction kept 14 bases outside the gene matches. This CDR3 region has 17 residues. CDR1 and CDR2 (germline): MDHEN, SYDVKM.

The rearrangement links TRBV14 to TRBJ1-2; TRBD1 matches at 8 bases. The CDR3 loop spans 16 amino acids. In germline, CDR1 is SGHDN, CDR2 FVKESK. V was pared by 6 bases and J by 6 bases, with 15 bases of the junction left unmatched. The CDR3 nucleotides are TGTGCCAGCAGTCATCCAGTACAGGGGGGGAGTGATGGCTACACCTTC. Its translation is CASSHPVQGGSDGYTF.